The sequence of this TCR beta chain was determined in a study of Ad26.COV2.S vaccination and SARS-CoV-2 variants. Study background: Each vaccinee took Ad26.COV2.S intramuscularly, once or twice 56 days apart.

Sequenced by immunoSEQ multiplex PCR; TCRdb stores in-frame clones only, minus some. Here the sample spans roughly 500,000 clones, around 88% being singletons. General study points: Considerable breadth of spike-specific CD8+ and CD4+ T cell responses has reportedly been documented following vaccination.

This clone has only a few counts. As yet, its antigen is unknown. The same CDR3 also results from other DNA sequences found in this sample. The treatment was: roughly 20 received Ad26.COV2.S at low or high dose, single or two shots; about 5 received placebo; per-sample allocation not given. Specimens were obtained on day 63 following the first vaccine or placebo injection. An adult of 18-55 years in Boston served as donor. Spike of the Wuhan-strain SARS-CoV-2 was expressed by an Ad26 vector, which formed the vaccine. Germline CDR1 MDHEN, CDR2 SYDVKM. This CDR3 has 14 amino acids. Trimming left V 3 bases short and J 0 bases short, with 6 bases between.

This TCR was recovered from a person aged 18 to 65 who received the Ad26.COV2.S COVID-19 vaccine or a placebo. The J gene is TRBJ1-5, the V gene TRBV28; D remains unclear. The material was peripheral blood, obtained in a trial of Ad26.COV2.S vaccine versus placebo. This chain's CDR3 is CASSFLDSNQPQHF. DNA of the CDR3: TGTGCCAGCAGTTTTCTGGATAGCAATCAGCCCCAGCATTTT.